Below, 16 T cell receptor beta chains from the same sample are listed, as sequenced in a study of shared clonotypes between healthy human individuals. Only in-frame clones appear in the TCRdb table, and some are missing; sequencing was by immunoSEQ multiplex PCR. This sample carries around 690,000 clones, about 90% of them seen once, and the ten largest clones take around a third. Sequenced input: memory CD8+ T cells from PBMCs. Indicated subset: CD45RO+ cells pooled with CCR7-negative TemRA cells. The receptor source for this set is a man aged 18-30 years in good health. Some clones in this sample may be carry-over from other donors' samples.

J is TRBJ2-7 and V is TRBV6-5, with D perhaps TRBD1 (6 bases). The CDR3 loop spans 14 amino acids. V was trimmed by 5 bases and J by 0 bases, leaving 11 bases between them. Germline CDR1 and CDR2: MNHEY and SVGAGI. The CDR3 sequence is CASSKDSPSYEQYF. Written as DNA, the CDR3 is TGTGCCAGCAGTAAGGACAGTCCCTCCTACGAGCAGTACTTC.

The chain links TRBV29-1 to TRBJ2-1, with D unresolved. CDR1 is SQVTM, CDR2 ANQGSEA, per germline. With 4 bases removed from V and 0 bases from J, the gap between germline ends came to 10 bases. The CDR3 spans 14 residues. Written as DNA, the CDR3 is TGCAGCGTTGTGGCGCGTAGCTCCTACAATGAGCAGTTCTTC. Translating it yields CSVVARSSYNEQFF.

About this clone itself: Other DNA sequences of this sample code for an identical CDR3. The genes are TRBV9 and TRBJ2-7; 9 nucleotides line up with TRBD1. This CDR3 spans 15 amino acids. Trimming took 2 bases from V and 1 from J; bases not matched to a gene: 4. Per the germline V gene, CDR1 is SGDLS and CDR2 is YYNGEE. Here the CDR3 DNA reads TGTGCCAGCAGCGTCGGGACAGGGTGGTCCTACGAGCAGTACTTC. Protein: CASSVGTGWSYEQYF.

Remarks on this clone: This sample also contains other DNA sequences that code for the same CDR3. The DNA for the CDR3 is TGTGCCAGCAGCTTGGCCGGAGTCTACGAGCAGTACTTC. Amino acids: CASSLAGVYEQYF. The chain carries TRBV11-2 and TRBJ2-7; D gene unclear. CDR1 is SGHAT and CDR2 is FQNNGV in the germline V gene. V dropped 3 bases and J dropped 3 bases, with 9 bases sitting between them. The CDR3 covers 13 residues.

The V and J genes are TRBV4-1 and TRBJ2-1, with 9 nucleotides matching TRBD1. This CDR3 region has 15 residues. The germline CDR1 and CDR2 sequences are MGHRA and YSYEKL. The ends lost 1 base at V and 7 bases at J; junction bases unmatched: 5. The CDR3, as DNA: TGCGCCAGCAGCCAAGGATGGGACAGGGTGAATGAGCAGTTCTTC. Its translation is CASSQGWDRVNEQFF.

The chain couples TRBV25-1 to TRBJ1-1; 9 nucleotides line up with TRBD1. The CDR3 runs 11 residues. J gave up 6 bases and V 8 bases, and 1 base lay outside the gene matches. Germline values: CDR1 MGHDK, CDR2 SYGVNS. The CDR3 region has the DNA TGTGCCAGCGGACAGGGGCCTGAAGCTTTCTTT. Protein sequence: CASGQGPEAFF.

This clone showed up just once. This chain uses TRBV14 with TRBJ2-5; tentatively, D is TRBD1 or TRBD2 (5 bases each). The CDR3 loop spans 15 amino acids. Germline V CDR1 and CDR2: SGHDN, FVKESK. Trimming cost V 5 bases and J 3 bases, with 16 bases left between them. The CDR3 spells CASSFYRDGKETQYF. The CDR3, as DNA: TGTGCCAGCAGCTTTTACCGGGACGGAAAAGAGACCCAGTACTTC.

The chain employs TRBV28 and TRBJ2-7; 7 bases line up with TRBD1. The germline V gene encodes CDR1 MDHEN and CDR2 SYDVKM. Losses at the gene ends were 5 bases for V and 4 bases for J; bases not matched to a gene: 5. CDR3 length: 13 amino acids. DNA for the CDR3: TGTGCCAGCAGTCAGGACAGGAGGTACGAGCAGTACTTC. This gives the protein CASSQDRRYEQYF.

CDR3 sequence (DNA): TGTGCCAGTAGTACTTACAGCGGGAGTTCCTACAATGAGCAGTTCTTC. It translates to CASSTYSGSSYNEQFF. This sequence joins TRBV19 and TRBJ2-1; 8 nucleotides agree with TRBD2. The J segment lost 1 base and the V segment lost 4 bases, leaving 6 bases of the junction unmatched. Germline-derived CDR1 and CDR2 are LNHDA and SQIVND (reference sequence). The CDR3 has 16 residues.

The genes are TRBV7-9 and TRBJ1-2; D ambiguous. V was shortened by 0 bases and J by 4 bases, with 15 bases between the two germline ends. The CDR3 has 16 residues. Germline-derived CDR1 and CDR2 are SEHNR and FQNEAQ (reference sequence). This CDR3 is CASSLAGSGVPYGYTF. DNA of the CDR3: TGTGCCAGCAGCTTAGCGGGGTCCGGAGTCCCCTATGGCTACACCTTC.

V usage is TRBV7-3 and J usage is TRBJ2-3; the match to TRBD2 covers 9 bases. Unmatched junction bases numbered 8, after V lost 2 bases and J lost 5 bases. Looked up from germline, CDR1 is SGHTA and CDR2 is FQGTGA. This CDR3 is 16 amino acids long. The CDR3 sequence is CASSLLAGTPLDTQYF. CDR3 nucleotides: TGTGCCAGCAGCTTACTAGCGGGGACTCCCCTAGATACGCAGTATTTT.

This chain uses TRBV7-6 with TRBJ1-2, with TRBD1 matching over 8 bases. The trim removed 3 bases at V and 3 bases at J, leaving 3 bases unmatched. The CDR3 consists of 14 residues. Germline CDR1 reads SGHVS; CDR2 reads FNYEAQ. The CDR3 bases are TGTGCCAGCAGCTTGGACAGGGCTGACTATGGCTACACCTTC. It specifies CASSLDRADYGYTF.

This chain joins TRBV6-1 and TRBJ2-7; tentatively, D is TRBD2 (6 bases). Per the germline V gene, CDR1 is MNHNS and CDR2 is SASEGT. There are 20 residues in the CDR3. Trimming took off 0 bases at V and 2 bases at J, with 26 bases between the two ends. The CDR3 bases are TGTGCCAGCAGTGAAGCGAGGGGCGGGAATGATTACAAAACAACCTACGAGCAGTACTTC. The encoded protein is CASSEARGGNDYKTTYEQYF.

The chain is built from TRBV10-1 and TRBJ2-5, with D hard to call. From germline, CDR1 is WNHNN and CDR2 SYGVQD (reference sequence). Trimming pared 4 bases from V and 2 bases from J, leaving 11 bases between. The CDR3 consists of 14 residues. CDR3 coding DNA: TGCGCCAGCAGTGGGGGAACTGTACAAGAGACCCAGTACTTC. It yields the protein CASSGGTVQETQYF.

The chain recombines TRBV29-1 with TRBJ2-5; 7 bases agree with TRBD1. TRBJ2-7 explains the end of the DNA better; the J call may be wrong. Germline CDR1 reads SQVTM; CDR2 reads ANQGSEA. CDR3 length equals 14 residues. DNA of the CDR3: TGCAGCGTTGCGATAAGACAGGGACCCTACGAGCAGTACTTC. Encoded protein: CSVAIRQGPYEQYF.

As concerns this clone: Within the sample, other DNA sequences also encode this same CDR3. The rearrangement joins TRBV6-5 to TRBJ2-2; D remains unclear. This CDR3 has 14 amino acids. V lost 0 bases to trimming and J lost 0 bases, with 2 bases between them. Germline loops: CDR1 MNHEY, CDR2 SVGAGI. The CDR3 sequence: CASSYSPNTGELFF. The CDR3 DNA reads TGTGCCAGCAGTTACTCACCGAACACCGGGGAGCTGTTTTTT.